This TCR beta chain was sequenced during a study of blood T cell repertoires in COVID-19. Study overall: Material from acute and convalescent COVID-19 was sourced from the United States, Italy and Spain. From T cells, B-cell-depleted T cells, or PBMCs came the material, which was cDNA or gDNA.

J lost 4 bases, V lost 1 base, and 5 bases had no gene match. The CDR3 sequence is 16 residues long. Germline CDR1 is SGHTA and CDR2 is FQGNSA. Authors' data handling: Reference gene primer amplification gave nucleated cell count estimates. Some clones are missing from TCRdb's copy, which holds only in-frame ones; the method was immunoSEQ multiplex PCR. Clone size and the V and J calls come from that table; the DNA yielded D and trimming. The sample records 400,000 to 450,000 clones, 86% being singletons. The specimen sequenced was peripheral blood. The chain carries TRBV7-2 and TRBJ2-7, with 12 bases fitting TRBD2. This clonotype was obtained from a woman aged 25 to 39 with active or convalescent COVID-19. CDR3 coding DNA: TGTGCCAGCAGCTTAGAGTGGCTAGCGGGAGGGTACGAGCAGTACTTC. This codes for CASSLEWLAGGYEQYF.